This T cell receptor beta chain was documented in a study of blood T cell repertoires in COVID-19. The count of this clone is one. CDR1 is SGHNT and CDR2 is YYREEE in the germline V gene (reference sequence). Trimming cost V 4 bases and J 8 bases; bases outside gene matches: 9. This CDR3 has 15 residues. The assay was immunoSEQ multiplex PCR, and TCRdb's table has in-frame clones only and misses some. The table has roughly 220,000 clones, approximately 83% seen once. The chain recombines TRBV5-4 with TRBJ2-1; TRBD2 agrees at 10 bases. Sample: peripheral blood. The TCR sequence derives from a woman aged 55-70 years with acute or convalescent COVID-19. Written as DNA, the CDR3 is TGTGCCAGCAGCCAGGGGAGCGGGGGGGCCGATGAGCAGTTCTTC. Its protein product is CASSQGSGGADEQFF.